This T cell receptor beta chain is from a study of shared clonotypes between healthy human individuals. Researchers ran the assay at a deep level. Per the original methods: In the immunoSEQ data, sequences were junction-only and lacked quality scores, so filtering differed. The table came from immunoSEQ multiplex PCR; TCRdb's copy has only in-frame clones and leaves some out. That table furnishes V, J and clone size, whereas the DNA furnished D and trimming. This sample has approximately 600,000 clones, with approximately 95% found just once. Germline V gene sequence: CDR1 SGDLS, CDR2 YYNGEE. The CDR3 sequence is 15 residues long. The V segment lost 0 bases and the J segment 1 base; nucleotides outside the gene matches: 2. CD45RO-negative CD8 cells positively selected for CCR7 made up the naive population, which excluded terminally differentiated effector memory CD45RA+ cells.

This clonotype was obtained from a woman between 25 and 40 years old in good health. The specimen sequenced was naive CD8+ T cells sorted from blood. The chain carries TRBV9 and TRBJ2-7; 9 bases align to TRBD2. CDR3 sequence: CASSVEAGGSYEQYF. CDR3 nucleotide sequence: TGTGCCAGCAGCGTAGAGGCGGGAGGGTCCTACGAGCAGTACTTC. Together with reference TRBV9 and TRBJ2-7, the CDR3 gives the full variable domain: DSGVTQTPKHLITATGQRVTLRCSPRSGDLSVYWYQQSLDQGLQFLIQYYNGEERAKGNILERFSAQQFPDLHSELNLSSLELGDSALYFCASSVEAGGSYEQYFGPGTRLTVT.